This TCR beta chain derives from a study of graft-versus-host responses after intestinal transplantation. Repertoires were generated with immunoSEQ multiplex PCR, while TCRdb's copy carries only in-frame clones and drops some. This table holds 96,000 or so clones, around 90% found once. Turning to this clone: The antigen is not known.

V lost 1 base, J lost 1 base, and 7 bases lay in between. There are 15 residues in the CDR3. In germline, CDR1 is LGHNA, CDR2 YNFKEQ. The sequence derives from a human donor who received an intestinal transplant. Sample: unstimulated CD4+ T cells sorted from spleen or lymph node cells, taken before intestinal transplant. The chain has TRBV4-2 and TRBJ1-4; D uncertain. The CDR3 sequence: CASSQAEGTNEKLFF. For the CDR3, the DNA is TGTGCCAGCAGCCAAGCGGAGGGAACTAATGAAAAACTGTTTTTT.